This entry features one T cell receptor (beta chain) sequence. Antigen specificity is unknown. Purity of the CD4+ and CD8+ cells, isolated by positive magnetic bead selection, was checked by flow cytometry. These data originate in a study of somatic mutations in cytotoxic T cells in rheumatoid arthritis. In the study overall: The flow sorting of some V beta antibody-stained T-cell populations reached nearly 100% purity, and the sorted populations included V beta1+ cells sequenced for TCRB.

Findings of the study overall: For about an eighth of the roughly 60 patients, a single CD8+ clone accounted for more than 20% of CD8+ cells.

Germline CDR1 reads LNHDA; CDR2 reads SQIVND (reference sequence). This CDR3 is built from 15 residues. Deletions cut 4 bases from V and 2 bases from J, with 12 bases between. This table comes from immunoSEQ multiplex PCR, and its TCRdb copy is limited to in-frame clones, with some not included. Of almost 7,500 clones detected, 70% to 80% appear once; the ten largest clones hold about 16%. This rearrangement joins TRBV19 to TRBJ1-3, with D hard to call. The receptor comes from an adult with rheumatoid arthritis. Source material: CD8+ T cells sorted from blood. CDR3 amino acids: CASSTGFMAGNTIYF. CDR3 in DNA: TGTGCCAGTAGTACGGGGTTTATGGCTGGAAACACCATATATTTT.